This TCR beta chain was sequenced during a study of neurological immune-mediated disorders. The CDR3 runs to 14 residues. Deletions cut 3 bases from V and 3 bases from J, with 11 bases between. TCRdb independently ran MiXCR on the 5' RACE reads; one entry per CDR3 protein. Of some 46,000 distinct CDR3 sequences in the sample, 4% to 5.5% are singletons; the top ten hold 5.5% to 6%. The sequenced sample consisted of PBMCs. This clonotype originated in a woman in her fifties or sixties with multiple sclerosis. The chain combines TRBV12-3 or TRBV12-4 with TRBJ2-5; D is perhaps TRBD2 (6 bases). CDR3 nucleotides: TGTGCCAGCAGTTTGGGGGGAGCCAAAGAGACCCAGTACTTC. Protein product: CASSLGGAKETQYF.